The T cell receptor (beta chain) under discussion was sequenced for a study of shared clonotypes between healthy human individuals. Study summary: The study used three CD4 naive, three CD4 memory, two CD8 naive and one CD8 memory plate per donor.

This clone is a singleton in its sample. The antigen is undetermined. General study results and limits: The genetic and exposure-history diversity represented was limited by few donors.

Clones were read by immunoSEQ multiplex PCR, and TCRdb kept only the in-frame ones, dropping some. The table lists 2 million to 2.5 million clones, approximately 95% of them singletons. Trimming took 4 bases from V and 5 from J; bases not matched to a gene: 7. Germline lookup yields CDR1 GTSNPN and CDR2 SVGIG (reference sequence). The CDR3 is made up of 15 amino acids. This sequence originates from a young man in good health. The gene calls are TRBV30 and TRBJ2-3; 12 positions agree with TRBD2. The specimen was naive CD4+ T cells sorted from blood. Subset: CD45RA+ positively selected. The CDR3 coding sequence is TGTGCCTGGACCGTACGACTAGCGGGAGAAGATACGCAGTATTTT. This codes for CAWTVRLAGEDTQYF.